The rows below give T cell receptor beta chains drawn from one sample of a study of shared clonotypes between healthy human individuals. Clones were sequenced by immunoSEQ multiplex PCR, and TCRdb holds only the in-frame ones, with some missing. This sample carries approximately 2.1 million clones, approximately 93% of them seen once, and the ten largest clones take 0.3% to 0.4%. Sequencing was done on a sample of naive CD4+ T cells from PBMCs. The source is a man aged 18 to 30 in good health. Some clones in this sample may be carry-over from other donors' samples. Each CDR3 is given with its conserved first and last residue. D genes are given only for firm matches. Clone size, where shown, is once, few, many, or a class for clones that have expanded.

TRBJ2-3 TRBV2 TRBD2 . 12 CASRVAGDTQYF TGTGCCAGCAGAGTAGCGGGGGATACGCAGTATTTT
TRBJ2-7 TRBV6-6 . . 14 CASSLRASMPGQYF TGTGCCAGCAGCCTCAGGGCATCGATGCCCGGGCAGTACTTC
TRBJ1-1 TRBV7-3 . . 14 CASSGTPGDTEAFF TGTGCCAGCAGCGGTACTCCAGGGGACACTGAAGCTTTCTTT
TRBJ2-7 TRBV5-1 TRBD2 . 15 CASSLSGSGFREQYF TGCGCCAGCAGCCTGAGCGGGAGCGGCTTCCGGGAGCAGTACTTC
TRBJ1-2 TRBV28 . . 15 CASTSDQRDTGGYTF TGTGCCAGCACTTCCGACCAAAGGGATACGGGCGGCTACACCTTC
TRBJ2-7 TRBV6-1 . . 14 CASSELSTFYEQYF TGTGCCAGCAGTGAACTTAGCACCTTCTACGAGCAGTACTTC
TRBJ1-3 TRBV15 . . 17 CATSREWTAHSGNTIYF TGTGCCACCAGCAGAGAATGGACGGCGCACTCTGGAAACACCATATATTTT
TRBJ1-2 TRBV19 TRBD1 . 13 CASRRTGNYGYTF TGTGCCAGTAGAAGGACAGGGAACTATGGCTACACCTTC
TRBJ1-3 TRBV7-9 TRBD1 once 15 CATDLGGNSGNTIYF TGTGCCACCGACCTAGGGGGCAACTCTGGAAACACCATATATTTT
TRBJ1-2 TRBV6-1 . . 12 CASRKTVEGYTF TGTGCCAGCAGGAAGACAGTGGAAGGCTACACCTTC
TRBJ1-5 TRBV7-8 TRBD1 . 13 CASSGGGPQPQHF TGTGCCAGCTCAGGGGGGGGGCCTCAGCCCCAGCATTTT
TRBJ2-1 TRBV11-2 . . 14 CASSVASEYNEQFF TGTGCCAGCAGCGTAGCTAGCGAATACAATGAGCAGTTCTTC
TRBJ2-3 TRBV15 . once 14 CATSSARYTDTQYF TGTGCCACCAGCAGCGCTAGGTACACAGATACGCAGTATTTT
TRBJ1-4 TRBV21-1 . . 15 CASSSQGRTNEKLFF TGTGCCAGCAGCTCTCAGGGGAGGACTAATGAAAAACTGTTTTTT
TRBJ2-5 TRBV5-1 . few 14 CASSPSPSGAHQYF TGCGCCAGCAGCCCCTCCCCGTCAGGGGCTCACCAGTACTTC
TRBJ1-1 TRBV7-3 . . 16 CASSLTGDYRLTEAFF TGTGCCAGCAGCTTAACAGGGGACTACCGTTTAACTGAAGCTTTCTTT
TRBJ1-2 TRBV4-2 . . 13 CASSQALGGGYTF TGTGCCAGCAGCCAAGCCCTCGGTGGGGGCTACACCTTC
TRBJ1-2 TRBV21-1 . . 15 CASSNRDREIEGYTF TGTGCCAGCAGCAACCGGGACAGGGAAATTGAGGGCTACACCTTC
TRBJ1-3 TRBV14 TRBD1 . 15 CASSRQGSSGNTIYF TGTGCCAGCAGTCGACAGGGTTCTTCTGGAAACACCATATATTTT
TRBJ2-2 TRBV5-1 TRBD2 . 16 CASSYSGRTFTGELFF TGCGCCAGCAGCTATAGCGGGAGAACATTCACCGGGGAGCTGTTTTTT
TRBJ1-5 TRBV21-1 . . 15 CASSNNSRSNQPQHF TGTGCCAGCAGCAACAATTCCCGTAGCAATCAGCCCCAGCATTTT
TRBJ2-4 TRBV7-9 . . 18 CASSLGSKALRAKNIQYF TGTGCCAGCAGCTTAGGGTCCAAGGCCCTTAGAGCCAAAAACATTCAGTACTTC
TRBJ1-1 TRBV7-2 TRBD1 . 14 CASSLATGTWGAFF TGTGCCAGCAGCTTAGCGACAGGGACATGGGGAGCTTTCTTT
TRBJ2-3 TRBV6-5 . . 14 CASRAPGGTDTQYF TGTGCCAGCAGAGCCCCAGGGGGGACAGATACGCAGTATTTT
TRBJ1-3 TRBV5-6 . once 16 CASTDFKTPLTNTIYF TGTGCCAGCACCGATTTTAAGACACCGCTGACAAACACCATATATTTT
TRBJ2-2 TRBV5-1 TRBD2 . 16 CASSWKVAGNTGELFF TGCGCCAGCAGCTGGAAGGTAGCGGGGAACACCGGGGAGCTGTTTTTT
TRBJ1-4 TRBV9 . . 16 CASSPQTGLFGEKLFF TGTGCCAGCAGCCCCCAGACAGGACTTTTTGGTGAAAAACTGTTTTTT
TRBJ2-5 TRBV6-1 TRBD2 . 14 CASMGGSLGETQYF TGTGCCAGCATGGGAGGGAGTTTGGGCGAGACCCAGTACTTC
TRBJ2-7 TRBV30 . . 13 CAWSRAGPYEQYF TGTGCCTGGAGTCGCGCGGGCCCCTACGAGCAGTACTTC
TRBJ2-3 TRBV7-9 . . 16 CASSLVIGLSTDTQYF TGTGCCAGCAGCTTAGTTATCGGACTTAGCACAGATACGCAGTATTTT
TRBJ2-3 TRBV6-4 . . 13 CASSDSMRDTQYF TGTGCCAGCAGTGACTCTATGCGGGATACGCAGTATTTT
TRBJ2-3 TRBV27 TRBD2 . 15 CASNQRGRAADTQYF TGTGCCAGCAACCAACGCGGGAGGGCCGCAGATACGCAGTATTTT
TRBJ2-2 TRBV4-1 . . 17 CASSQRGSAGNTGELFF TGCGCCAGCAGCCAAAGAGGATCGGCCGGCAACACCGGGGAGCTGTTTTTT
TRBJ2-3 TRBV27 TRBD2 . 16 CASSPGLAGWEDTQYF TGTGCCAGCAGTCCCGGACTAGCGGGATGGGAGGATACGCAGTATTTT
TRBJ2-7 TRBV18 . . 14 CASSPIVQDNEQYF TGTGCCAGCTCACCAATCGTACAGGACAACGAGCAGTACTTC
TRBJ1-1 TRBV7-8 TRBD1 . 13 CASSLGQGFEAFF TGTGCCAGCAGCTTGGGACAGGGCTTTGAAGCTTTCTTT
TRBJ2-2 TRBV5-1 TRBD1 . 15 CATTPGTGGFGELFF TGCGCCACGACACCCGGGACAGGGGGCTTCGGGGAGCTGTTTTTT
TRBJ2-3 TRBV6-6 TRBD1 . 16 CASSHVPGQGTDTQYF TGTGCCAGCAGCCACGTTCCGGGACAGGGCACAGATACGCAGTATTTT
TRBJ1-5 TRBV19 . . 15 CASSIGGFRNQPQHF TGTGCCAGTAGTATAGGAGGATTTCGCAATCAGCCCCAGCATTTT
TRBJ2-3 TRBV5-1 . . 16 CASSPAAREGTDTQYF TGCGCCAGCAGCCCGGCCGCCAGGGAAGGCACAGATACGCAGTATTTT
TRBJ2-2 TRBV5-4 TRBD2 . 15 CASSLAGVYTGELFF TGTGCCAGCAGCCTTGCGGGGGTTTACACCGGGGAGCTGTTTTTT
TRBJ1-5 TRBV27 . . 17 CASSLVKKDGSNQPQHF TGTGCCAGCAGTTTGGTTAAAAAAGACGGAAGCAATCAGCCCCAGCATTTT
TRBJ1-4 TRBV7-2 . . 12 CASSPWGEKLFF TGTGCCAGCAGCCCATGGGGTGAAAAACTGTTTTTT
TRBJ1-5 TRBV27 TRBD1 once 16 CASSPFGTGGNQPQHF TGTGCCAGCAGTCCTTTCGGGACAGGGGGGAATCAGCCCCAGCATTTT
TRBJ2-5 TRBV6-6 . . 15 CASSSRGFLAETQYF TGTGCCAGCAGCTCCCGAGGGTTCTTGGCGGAGACCCAGTACTTC
TRBJ2-7 TRBV5-8 . . 13 CASSPRGSYEQYF TGTGCCAGCAGCCCCAGGGGTTCCTACGAGCAGTACTTC
TRBJ2-4 TRBV4-3 . . 19 CASSQDRGSGALAKNIQYF TGCGCCAGCAGCCAAGACAGGGGGAGCGGGGCTCTAGCCAAAAACATTCAGTACTTC
TRBJ2-5 TRBV18 TRBD1 . 17 CASSPYRDRGSQETQYF TGTGCCAGCTCACCCTACCGGGACAGGGGGTCCCAAGAGACCCAGTACTTC
TRBJ2-6 TRBV6-1 . . 17 CASSEAVSFPGANVLTF TGTGCCAGCAGTGAAGCGGTCAGTTTCCCTGGGGCCAACGTCCTGACTTTC
TRBJ2-7 TRBV5-8 . . 14 CASSLSPDSYEQYF TGTGCCAGCAGCTTGTCCCCGGATTCCTACGAGCAGTACTTC
TRBJ2-7 TRBV2 . . 12 CASSTDSYEQYF TGTGCCAGCAGTACAGATTCCTACGAGCAGTACTTC
TRBJ2-7 TRBV27 TRBD2 . 14 CASRRASGSYEQYF TGTGCCAGCAGACGGGCTAGCGGTTCCTACGAGCAGTACTTC
TRBJ2-3 TRBV5-1 . . 13 CASSDDPQDTQYF TGCGCCAGCAGCGACGATCCGCAAGATACGCAGTATTTT
TRBJ1-2 TRBV6-1 . . 15 CASSENRPEDYGYTF TGTGCCAGCAGTGAAAACAGACCGGAGGACTATGGCTACACCTTC